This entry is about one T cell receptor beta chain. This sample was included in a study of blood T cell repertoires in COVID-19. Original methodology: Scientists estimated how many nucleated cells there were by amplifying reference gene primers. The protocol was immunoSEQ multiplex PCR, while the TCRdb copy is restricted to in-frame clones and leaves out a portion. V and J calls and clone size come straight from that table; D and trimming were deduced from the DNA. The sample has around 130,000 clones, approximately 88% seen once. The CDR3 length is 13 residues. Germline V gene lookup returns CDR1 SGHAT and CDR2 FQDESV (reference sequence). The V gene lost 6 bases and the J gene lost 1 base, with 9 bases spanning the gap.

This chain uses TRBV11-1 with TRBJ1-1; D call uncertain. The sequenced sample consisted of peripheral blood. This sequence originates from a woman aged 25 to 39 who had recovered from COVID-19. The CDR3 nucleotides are TGTGCCAGCAGTCTGTTCTCGAACACTGAAGCTTTCTTT. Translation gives CASSLFSNTEAFF.